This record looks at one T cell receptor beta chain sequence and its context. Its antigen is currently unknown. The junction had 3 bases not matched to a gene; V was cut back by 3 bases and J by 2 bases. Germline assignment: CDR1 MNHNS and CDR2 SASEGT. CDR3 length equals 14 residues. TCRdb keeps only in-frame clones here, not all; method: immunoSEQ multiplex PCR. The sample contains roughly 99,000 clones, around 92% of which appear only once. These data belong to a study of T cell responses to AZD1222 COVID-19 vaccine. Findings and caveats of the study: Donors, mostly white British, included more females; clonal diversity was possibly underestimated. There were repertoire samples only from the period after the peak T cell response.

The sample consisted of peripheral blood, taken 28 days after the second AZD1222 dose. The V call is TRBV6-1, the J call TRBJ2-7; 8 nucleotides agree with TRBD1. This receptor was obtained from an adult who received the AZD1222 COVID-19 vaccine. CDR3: CASSETGVPYEQYF. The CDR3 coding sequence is TGTGCCAGCAGTGAGACAGGGGTTCCCTACGAGCAGTACTTC.